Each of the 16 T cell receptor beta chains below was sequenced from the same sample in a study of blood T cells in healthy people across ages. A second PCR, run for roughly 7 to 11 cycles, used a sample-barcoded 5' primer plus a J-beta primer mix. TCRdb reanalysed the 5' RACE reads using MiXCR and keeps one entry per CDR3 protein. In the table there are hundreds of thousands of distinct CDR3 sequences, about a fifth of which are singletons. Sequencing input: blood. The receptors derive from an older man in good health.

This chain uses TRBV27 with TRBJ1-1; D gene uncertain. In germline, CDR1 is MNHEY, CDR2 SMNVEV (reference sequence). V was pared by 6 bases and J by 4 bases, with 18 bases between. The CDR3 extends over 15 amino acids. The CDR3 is CASSLSSLWVTEAFF. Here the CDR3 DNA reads TGTGCCAGCAGCTTGTCGAGCCTTTGGGTCACTGAAGCTTTCTTT.

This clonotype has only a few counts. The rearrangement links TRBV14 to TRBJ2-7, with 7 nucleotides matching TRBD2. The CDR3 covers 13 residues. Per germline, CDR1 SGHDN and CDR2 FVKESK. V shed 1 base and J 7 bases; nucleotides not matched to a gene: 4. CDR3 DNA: TGTGCCAGCAGCCAAGTTGCCGGGGGGGAGCAGTACTTC. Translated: CASSQVAGGEQYF.

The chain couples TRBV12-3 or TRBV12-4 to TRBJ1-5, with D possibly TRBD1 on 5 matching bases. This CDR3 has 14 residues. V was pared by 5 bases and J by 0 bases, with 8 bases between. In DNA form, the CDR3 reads TGTGCCAGCAGTGTGGGACGTAGCAATCAGCCCCAGCATTTT. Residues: CASSVGRSNQPQHF.

Here the CDR3 reads CASSYSSKGYGYTF. In nucleotides, the CDR3 is TGTGCCAGCAGTTACTCGAGTAAAGGTTATGGCTACACCTTC. This chain connects TRBV6-5 to TRBJ1-2; the D is unclear. Germline CDR1 is MNHEY and CDR2 is SVGAGI. The CDR3 loop spans 14 amino acids. Trimming removed 0 bases from V and 5 bases from J, with 10 bases in between.

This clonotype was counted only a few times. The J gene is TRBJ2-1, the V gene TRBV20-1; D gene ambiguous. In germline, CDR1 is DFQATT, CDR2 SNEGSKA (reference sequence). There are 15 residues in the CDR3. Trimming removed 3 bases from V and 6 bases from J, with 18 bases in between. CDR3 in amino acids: CSASVAFLIGNEQFF. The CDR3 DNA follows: TGCAGTGCTAGTGTAGCATTTTTAATTGGCAATGAGCAGTTCTTC.

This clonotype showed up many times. CDR3 protein: CASSLEVLSYNEQFF. DNA for the CDR3: TGCGCCAGCAGCTTGGAGGTACTCTCCTACAATGAGCAGTTCTTC. The chain has TRBV5-1 and TRBJ2-1; D is unclear. V lost 0 bases to trimming and J lost 0 bases, with 7 bases between them. The CDR3 totals 15 residues. Germline-derived CDR1 and CDR2 are SGHRS and YFSETQ.

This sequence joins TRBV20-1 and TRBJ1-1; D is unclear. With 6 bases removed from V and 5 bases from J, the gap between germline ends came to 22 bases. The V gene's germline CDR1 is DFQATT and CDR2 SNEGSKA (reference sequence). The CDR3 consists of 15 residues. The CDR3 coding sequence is TGCAGTGCCACGACAACAGACCCCTTAGGGACTGAAGCTTTCTTT. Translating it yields CSATTTDPLGTEAFF.

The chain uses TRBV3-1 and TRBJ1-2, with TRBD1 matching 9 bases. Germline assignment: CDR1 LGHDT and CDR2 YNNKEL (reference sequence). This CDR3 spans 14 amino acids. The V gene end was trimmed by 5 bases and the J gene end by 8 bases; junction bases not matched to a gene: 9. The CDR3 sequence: CASSKDRGVGGYTF. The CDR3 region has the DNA TGTGCCAGCAGCAAGGACAGGGGTGTAGGCGGCTACACCTTC. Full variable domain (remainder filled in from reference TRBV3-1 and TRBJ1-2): DTAVSQTPKYLVTQMGNDKSIKCEQNLGHDTMYWYKQDSKKFLKIMFSYNNKELIINETVPNRFSPKSPDKAHLNLHINSLELGDSAVYFCASSKDRGVGGYTFGSGTRLTVV.

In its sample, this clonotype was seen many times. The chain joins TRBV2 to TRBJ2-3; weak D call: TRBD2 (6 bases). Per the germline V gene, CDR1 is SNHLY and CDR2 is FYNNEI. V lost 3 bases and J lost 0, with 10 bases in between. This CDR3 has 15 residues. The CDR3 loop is CASSDLGGSTDTQYF. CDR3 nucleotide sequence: TGTGCCAGCAGTGATCTCGGGGGTAGCACAGATACGCAGTATTTT.

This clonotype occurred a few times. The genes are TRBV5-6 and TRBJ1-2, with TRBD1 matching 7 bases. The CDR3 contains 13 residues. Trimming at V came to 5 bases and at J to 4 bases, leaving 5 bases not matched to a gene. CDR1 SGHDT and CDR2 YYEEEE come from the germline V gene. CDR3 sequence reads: CASRVGQAYGYTF. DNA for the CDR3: TGTGCCAGCAGAGTCGGACAGGCCTATGGCTACACCTTC.

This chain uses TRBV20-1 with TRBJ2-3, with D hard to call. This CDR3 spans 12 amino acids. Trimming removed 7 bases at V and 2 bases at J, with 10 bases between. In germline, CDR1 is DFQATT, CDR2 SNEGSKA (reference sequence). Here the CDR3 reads CSGTAVTDTQYF. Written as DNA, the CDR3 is TGCAGTGGGACCGCCGTCACAGATACGCAGTATTTT.

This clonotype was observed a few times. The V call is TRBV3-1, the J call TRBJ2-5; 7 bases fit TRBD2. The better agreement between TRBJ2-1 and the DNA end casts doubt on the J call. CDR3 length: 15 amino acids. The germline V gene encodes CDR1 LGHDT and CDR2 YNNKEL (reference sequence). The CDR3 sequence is CASSQEVAGAGEQFF. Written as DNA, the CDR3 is TGTGCCAGCAGCCAAGAGGTGGCGGGAGCGGGTGAGCAGTTCTTC.

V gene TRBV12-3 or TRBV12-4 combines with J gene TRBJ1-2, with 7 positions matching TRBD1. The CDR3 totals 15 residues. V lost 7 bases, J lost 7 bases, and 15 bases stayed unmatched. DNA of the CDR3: TGTGCCAGCAAGCAGGGGGGACCGAAGATTTTTGGCTACACCTTC. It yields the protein CASKQGGPKIFGYTF.

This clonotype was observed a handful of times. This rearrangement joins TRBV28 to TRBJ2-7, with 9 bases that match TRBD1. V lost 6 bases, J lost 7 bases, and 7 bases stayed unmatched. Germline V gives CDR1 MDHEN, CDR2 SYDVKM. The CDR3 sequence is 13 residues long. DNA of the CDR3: TGTGCCAGCAGGGGGACAGGGTTTCAGGAGCAGTACTTC. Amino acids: CASRGTGFQEQYF.

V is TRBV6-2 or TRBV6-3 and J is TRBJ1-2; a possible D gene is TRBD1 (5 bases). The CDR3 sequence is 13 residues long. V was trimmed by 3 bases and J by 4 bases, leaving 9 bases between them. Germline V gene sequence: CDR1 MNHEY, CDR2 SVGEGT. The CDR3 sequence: CASSYQDTYGYTF. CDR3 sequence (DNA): TGTGCCAGCAGTTATCAGGACACCTATGGCTACACCTTC.

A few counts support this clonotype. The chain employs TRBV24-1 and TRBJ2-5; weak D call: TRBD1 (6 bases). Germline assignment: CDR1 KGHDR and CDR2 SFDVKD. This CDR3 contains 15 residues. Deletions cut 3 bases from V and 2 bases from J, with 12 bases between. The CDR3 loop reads CATSDKGQPQETQYF. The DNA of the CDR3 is TGTGCCACCAGTGATAAAGGACAGCCTCAAGAGACCCAGTACTTC.